This TCR beta chain was documented in a study of multiple sclerosis patients with progressive multifocal leukoencephalopathy. Overall study findings and caveats: In most PML patients, TRB repertoires appeared less diverse by entropy.

Time point in this sample: about a year of natalizumab therapy. At 6 months of natalizumab came T1, and at 12 months came T2. This was a survey-level run. Synthetic inline TR CDR3 controls covering all V-J pairings were spiked into each PCR. Generated by immunoSEQ multiplex PCR, the TCRdb table keeps only in-frame clones and is missing some. The profile shows about 25,000 clones, 75% to 95% of them singletons. This clone was picked up a small number of times. The antigen remains unidentified. Between the trimmed V and J ends, which lost 3 bases and 1 base, there was a span of 21 bases. The CDR3 has 18 amino acids. The germline V gene encodes CDR1 SGHDT and CDR2 YYEEEE.

The chain joins TRBV5-6 to TRBJ2-3; tentatively, D is TRBD1 (6 bases). This TCR derives from a man aged 30-40 years with multiple sclerosis. The sample was PBMCs, taken from a patient treated with natalizumab. The CDR3 reads CASSSLFRRQERTDTQYF. DNA for the CDR3: TGTGCCAGCAGCTCCCTCTTCCGTAGACAGGAACGCACAGATACGCAGTATTTT.